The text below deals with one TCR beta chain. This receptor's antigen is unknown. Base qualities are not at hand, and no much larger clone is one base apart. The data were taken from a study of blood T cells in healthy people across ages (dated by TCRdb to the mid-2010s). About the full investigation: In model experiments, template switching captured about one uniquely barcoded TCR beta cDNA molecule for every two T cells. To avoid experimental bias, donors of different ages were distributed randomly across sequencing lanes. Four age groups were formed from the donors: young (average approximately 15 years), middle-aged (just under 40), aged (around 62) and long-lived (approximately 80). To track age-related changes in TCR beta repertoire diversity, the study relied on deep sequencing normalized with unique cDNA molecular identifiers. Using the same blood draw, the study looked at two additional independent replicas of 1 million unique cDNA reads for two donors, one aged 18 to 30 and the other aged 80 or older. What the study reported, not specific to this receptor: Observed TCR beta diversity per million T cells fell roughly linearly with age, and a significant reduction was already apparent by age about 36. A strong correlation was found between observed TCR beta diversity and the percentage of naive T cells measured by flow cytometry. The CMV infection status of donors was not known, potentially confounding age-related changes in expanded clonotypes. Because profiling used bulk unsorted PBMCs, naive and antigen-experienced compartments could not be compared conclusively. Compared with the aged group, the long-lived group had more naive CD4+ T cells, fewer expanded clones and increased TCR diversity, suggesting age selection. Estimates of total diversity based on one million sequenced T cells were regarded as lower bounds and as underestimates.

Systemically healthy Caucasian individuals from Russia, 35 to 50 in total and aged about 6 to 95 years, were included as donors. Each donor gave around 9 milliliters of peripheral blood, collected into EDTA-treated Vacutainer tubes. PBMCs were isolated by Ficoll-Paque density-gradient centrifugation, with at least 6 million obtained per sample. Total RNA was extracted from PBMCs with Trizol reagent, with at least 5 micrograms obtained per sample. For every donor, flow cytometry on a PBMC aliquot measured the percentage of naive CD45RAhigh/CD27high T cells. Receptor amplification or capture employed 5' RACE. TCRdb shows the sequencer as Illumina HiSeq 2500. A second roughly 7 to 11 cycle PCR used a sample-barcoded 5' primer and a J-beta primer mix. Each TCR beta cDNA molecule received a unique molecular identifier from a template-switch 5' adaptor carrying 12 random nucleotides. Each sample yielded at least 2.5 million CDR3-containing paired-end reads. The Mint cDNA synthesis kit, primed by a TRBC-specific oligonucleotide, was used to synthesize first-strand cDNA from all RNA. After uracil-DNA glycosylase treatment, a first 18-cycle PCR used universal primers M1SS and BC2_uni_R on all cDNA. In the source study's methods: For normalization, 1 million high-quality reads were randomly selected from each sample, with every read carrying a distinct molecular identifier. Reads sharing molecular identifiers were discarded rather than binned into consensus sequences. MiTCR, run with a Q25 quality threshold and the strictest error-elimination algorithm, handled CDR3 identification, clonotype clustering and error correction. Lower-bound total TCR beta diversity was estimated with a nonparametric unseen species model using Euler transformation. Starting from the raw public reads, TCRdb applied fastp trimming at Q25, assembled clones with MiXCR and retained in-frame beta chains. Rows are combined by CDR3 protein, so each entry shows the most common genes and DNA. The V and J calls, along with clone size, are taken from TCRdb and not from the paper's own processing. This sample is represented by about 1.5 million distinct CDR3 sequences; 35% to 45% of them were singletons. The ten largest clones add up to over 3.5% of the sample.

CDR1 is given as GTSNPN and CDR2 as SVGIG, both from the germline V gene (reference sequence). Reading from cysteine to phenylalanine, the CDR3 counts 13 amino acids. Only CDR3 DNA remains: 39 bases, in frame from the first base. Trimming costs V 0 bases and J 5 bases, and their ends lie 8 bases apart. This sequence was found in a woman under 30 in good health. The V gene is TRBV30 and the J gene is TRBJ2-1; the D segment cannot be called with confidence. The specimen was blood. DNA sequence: TGTGCCTGGAGTGTAACCAAGAACAATGAGCAGTTCTTC. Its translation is CAWSVTKNNEQFF.